Following are 7 T cell receptor beta chains from one sample sequenced in a study of shared clonotypes between healthy human individuals. This table comes from immunoSEQ multiplex PCR, and its TCRdb copy is limited to in-frame clones, with some not included. The sample records roughly 2.5 million clones, around 94% being singletons. The specimen was naive CD4+ T cells sorted from blood. Indicated subset: CD45RA+ positively selected. Receptor source: a man between 18 and 29 years old in good health.

The chain is built from TRBV19 and TRBJ1-1; D is undetermined. With 9 bases removed from V and 0 bases from J, the gap between germline ends came to 8 bases. The CDR3 sequence is 12 residues long. CDR1 LNHDA and CDR2 SQIVND come from the germline V gene (reference sequence). The CDR3 protein is CASVRMNTEAFF. DNA for the CDR3: TGTGCCAGCGTTAGGATGAACACTGAAGCTTTCTTT.

This clone was counted once. The chain joins TRBV6-6 to TRBJ2-4; D is uncertain. Per germline, CDR1 MNHNY and CDR2 SVGAGI (reference sequence). The V gene lost 3 bases and the J gene lost 5 bases, with 8 bases spanning the gap. CDR3 size: 13 residues. DNA of the CDR3: TGTGCCAGCAGTTATTCCTTCGAAAACATTCAGTACTTC. Translating it yields CASSYSFENIQYF.

The chain couples TRBV6-4 to TRBJ2-1; D is ambiguous. Deletions cut 4 bases from V and 3 bases from J, with 10 bases between. The CDR3 is 14 amino acids. Germline CDR1 and CDR2: MRHNA and SNTAGT. The CDR3 DNA reads TGTGCCAGCAGTGTAAGGACGGACTACAATGAGCAGTTCTTC. Protein sequence: CASSVRTDYNEQFF.

The gene calls are TRBV5-1 and TRBJ1-1; 10 bases are a match to TRBD1. Trimming at V came to 2 bases and at J to 4 bases, leaving 14 bases not matched to a gene. The CDR3 extends over 18 amino acids. Germline values: CDR1 SGHRS, CDR2 YFSETQ. In DNA, the CDR3 is TGCGCCAGCAGCTTTAAACCTGGGACAGGGGAAATAGGCACTGAAGCTTTCTTT. Its translation is CASSFKPGTGEIGTEAFF.

The chain uses TRBV6-1 and TRBJ2-7; 10 bases are a match to TRBD1. CDR3 length: 14 residues. The trim removed 9 bases at V and 6 bases at J, leaving 11 bases unmatched. Looked up from germline, CDR1 is MNHNS and CDR2 is SASEGT. Here the CDR3 reads CASYPGQGRGEQYF. In DNA form, the CDR3 reads TGTGCCAGTTATCCGGGACAGGGGAGAGGCGAGCAGTACTTC.

This chain uses TRBV2 with TRBJ2-2; no reliable D call. The CDR3 is 15 amino acids. The V gene lost 7 bases and the J gene lost 6 bases, with 18 bases spanning the gap. CDR1 SNHLY and CDR2 FYNNEI come from the germline V gene. DNA of the CDR3: TGTGCCAGCAATCTTGCAGGCCCCGGCGCCGGGGAGCTGTTTTTT. The encoded protein is CASNLAGPGAGELFF. The entire variable domain, with the rest obtained from reference TRBV2 and TRBJ2-2, is as follows: EPEVTQTPSHQVTQMGQEVILRCVPISNHLYFYWYRQILGQKVEFLVSFYNNEISEKSEIFDDQFSVERPDGSNFTLKIRSTKLEDSAMYFCASNLAGPGAGELFFGEGSRLTVL.

The chain recombines TRBV5-4 with TRBJ2-2; 7 positions match TRBD1. This CDR3 region has 16 residues. V trimming: 5 bases; J trimming: 2 bases; junction bases outside the gene matches: 9. Germline V gene sequence: CDR1 SGHNT, CDR2 YYREEE (reference sequence). CDR3 sequence: CASRVTGAPNTGELFF. The CDR3 DNA is TGTGCCAGCAGGGTCACAGGGGCGCCAAACACCGGGGAGCTGTTTTTT.